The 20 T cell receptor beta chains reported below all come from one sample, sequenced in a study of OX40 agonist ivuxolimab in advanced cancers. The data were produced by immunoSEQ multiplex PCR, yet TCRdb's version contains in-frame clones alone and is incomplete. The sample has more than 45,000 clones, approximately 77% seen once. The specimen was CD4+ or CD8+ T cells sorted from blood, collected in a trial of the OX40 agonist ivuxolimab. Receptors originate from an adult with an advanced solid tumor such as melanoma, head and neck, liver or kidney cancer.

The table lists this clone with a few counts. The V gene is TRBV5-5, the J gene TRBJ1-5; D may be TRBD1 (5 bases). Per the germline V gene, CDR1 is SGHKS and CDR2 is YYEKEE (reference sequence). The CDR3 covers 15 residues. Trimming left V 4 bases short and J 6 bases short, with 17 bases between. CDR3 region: CASSRDPRGGQPQHF. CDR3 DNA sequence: TGTGCCAGCAGCCGGGACCCCAGAGGAGGTCAGCCCCAGCATTTT.

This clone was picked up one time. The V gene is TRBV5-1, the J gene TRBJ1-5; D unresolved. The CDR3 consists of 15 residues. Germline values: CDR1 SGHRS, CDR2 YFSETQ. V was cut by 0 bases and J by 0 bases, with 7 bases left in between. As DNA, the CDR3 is TGCGCCAGCAGCTTGGCTGGGTATAGCAATCAGCCCCAGCATTTT. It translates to CASSLAGYSNQPQHF.

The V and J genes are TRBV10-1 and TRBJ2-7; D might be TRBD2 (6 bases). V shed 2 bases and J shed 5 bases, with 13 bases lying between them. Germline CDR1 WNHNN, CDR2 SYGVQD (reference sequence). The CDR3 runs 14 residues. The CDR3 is CASSERRDGDEQYF. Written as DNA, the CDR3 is TGCGCCAGCAGTGAGAGGAGGGATGGGGACGAGCAGTACTTC.

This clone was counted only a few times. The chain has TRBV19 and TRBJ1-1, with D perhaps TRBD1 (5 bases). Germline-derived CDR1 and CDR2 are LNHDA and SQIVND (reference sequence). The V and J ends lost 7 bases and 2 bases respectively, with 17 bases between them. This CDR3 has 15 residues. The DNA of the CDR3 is TGTGCCAGTACCTCCTTGACGGGGGGAAACACTGAAGCTTTCTTT. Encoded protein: CASTSLTGGNTEAFF.

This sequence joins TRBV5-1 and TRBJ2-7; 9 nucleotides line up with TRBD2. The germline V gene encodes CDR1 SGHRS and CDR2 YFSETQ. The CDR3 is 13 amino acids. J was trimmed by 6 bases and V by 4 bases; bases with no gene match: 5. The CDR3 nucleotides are TGCGCCAGCAGCCCAGCGGGAGGAATCGAGCAGTACTTC. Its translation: CASSPAGGIEQYF.

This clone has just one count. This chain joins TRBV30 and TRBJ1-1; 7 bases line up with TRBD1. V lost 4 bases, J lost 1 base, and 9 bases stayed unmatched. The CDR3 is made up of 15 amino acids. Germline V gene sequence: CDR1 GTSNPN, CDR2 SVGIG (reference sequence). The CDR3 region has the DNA TGTGCCTGGAAGGGGGCCGGAGTCAGGAACACTGAAGCTTTCTTT. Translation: CAWKGAGVRNTEAFF.

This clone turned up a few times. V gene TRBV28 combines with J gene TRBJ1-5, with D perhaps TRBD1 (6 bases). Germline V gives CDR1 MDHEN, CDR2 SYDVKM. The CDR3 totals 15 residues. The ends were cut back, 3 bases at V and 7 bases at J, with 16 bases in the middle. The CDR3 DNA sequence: TGTGCCAGCAGTTTTACGACAGGAAGAAAACAGCCCCAGCATTTT. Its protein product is CASSFTTGRKQPQHF.

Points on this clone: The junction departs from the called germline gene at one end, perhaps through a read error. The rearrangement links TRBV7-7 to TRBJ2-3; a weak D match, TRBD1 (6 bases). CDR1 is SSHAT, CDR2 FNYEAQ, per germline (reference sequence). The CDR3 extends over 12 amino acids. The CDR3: CASRGESDTQYF. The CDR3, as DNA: TGTGCTAGCAGGGGAGAATCAGATACGCAGTATTTT.

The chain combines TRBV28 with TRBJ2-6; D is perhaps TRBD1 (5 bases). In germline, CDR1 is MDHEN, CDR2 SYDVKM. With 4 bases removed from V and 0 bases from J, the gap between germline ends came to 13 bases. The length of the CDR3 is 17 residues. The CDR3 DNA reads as TGTGCCAGCAGTTCGGAAGGGGCCAACTCTGGGGCCAACGTCCTGACTTTC. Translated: CASSSEGANSGANVLTF. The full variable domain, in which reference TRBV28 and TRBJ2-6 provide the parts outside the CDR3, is DVKVTQSSRYLVKRTGEKVFLECVQDMDHENMFWYRQDPGLGLRLIYFSYDVKMKEKGDIPEGYSVSREKKERFSLILESASTNQTSMYLCASSSEGANSGANVLTFGAGSRLTVL.

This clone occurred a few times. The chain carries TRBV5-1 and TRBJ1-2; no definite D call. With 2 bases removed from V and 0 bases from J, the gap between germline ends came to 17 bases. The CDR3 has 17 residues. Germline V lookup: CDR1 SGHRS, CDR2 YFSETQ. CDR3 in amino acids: CASSFQPHATSNYGYTF. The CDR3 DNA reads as TGCGCCAGCAGCTTTCAACCACACGCTACCTCTAACTATGGCTACACCTTC.

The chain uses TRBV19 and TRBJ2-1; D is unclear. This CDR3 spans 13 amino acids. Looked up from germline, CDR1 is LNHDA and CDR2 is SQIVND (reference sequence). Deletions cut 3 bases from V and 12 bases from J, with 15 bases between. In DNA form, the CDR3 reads TGTGCCAGTAGTATGTTTGCAGTGCCCTGGCAGTTCTTC. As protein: CASSMFAVPWQFF.

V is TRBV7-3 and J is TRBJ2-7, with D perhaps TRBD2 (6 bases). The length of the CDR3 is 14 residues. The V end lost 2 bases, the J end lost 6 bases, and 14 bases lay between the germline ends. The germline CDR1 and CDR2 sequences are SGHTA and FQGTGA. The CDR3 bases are TGTGCCAGCAGCTTACTTCAGGTGGGAGGCGAGCAGTACTTC. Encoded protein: CASSLLQVGGEQYF.

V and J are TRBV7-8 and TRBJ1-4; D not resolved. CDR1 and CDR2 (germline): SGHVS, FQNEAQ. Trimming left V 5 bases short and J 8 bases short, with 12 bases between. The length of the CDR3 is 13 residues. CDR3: CASSVTGREKLFF. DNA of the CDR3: TGTGCCAGCAGCGTCACGGGAAGAGAAAAACTGTTTTTT.

The CDR3 spells CASRQPGHPWGYNEQFF. The DNA of the CDR3 is TGTGCCAGCAGACAACCGGGACACCCCTGGGGTTACAATGAGCAGTTCTTC. The chain employs TRBV5-8 and TRBJ2-1, with D maybe TRBD1 (6 bases). V was pared by 5 bases and J by 4 bases, with 22 bases between. Per germline, CDR1 SGHTS and CDR2 YDEGEE. This CDR3 comprises 17 residues.

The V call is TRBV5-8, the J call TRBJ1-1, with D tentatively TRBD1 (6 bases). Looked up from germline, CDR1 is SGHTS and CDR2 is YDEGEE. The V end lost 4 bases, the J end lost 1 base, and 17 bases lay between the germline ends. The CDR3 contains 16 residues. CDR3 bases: TGTGCCAGCAGCCCCCATCAGGGGTTGAAGAACACTGAAGCTTTCTTT. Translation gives CASSPHQGLKNTEAFF. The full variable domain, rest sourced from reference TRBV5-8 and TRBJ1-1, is EAGVTQSPTHLIKTRGQQATLRCSPISGHTSVYWYQQALGLGLQFLLWYDEGEERNRGNFPPRFSGRQFPNYSSELNVNALELEDSALYLCASSPHQGLKNTEAFFGQGTRLTVV.

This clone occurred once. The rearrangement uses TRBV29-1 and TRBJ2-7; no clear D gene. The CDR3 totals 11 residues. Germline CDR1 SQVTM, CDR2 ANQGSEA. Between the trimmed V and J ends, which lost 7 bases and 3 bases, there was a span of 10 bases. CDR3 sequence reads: CSGHDDYEQYF. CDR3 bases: TGCAGCGGACATGATGACTACGAGCAGTACTTC.

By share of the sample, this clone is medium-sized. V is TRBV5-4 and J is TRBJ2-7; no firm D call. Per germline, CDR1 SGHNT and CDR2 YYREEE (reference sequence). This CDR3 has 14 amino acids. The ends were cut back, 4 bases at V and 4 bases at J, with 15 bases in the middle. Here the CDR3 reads CASSPAGRQYEQYF. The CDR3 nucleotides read TGTGCCAGCAGCCCGGCAGGCAGGCAATACGAGCAGTACTTC.

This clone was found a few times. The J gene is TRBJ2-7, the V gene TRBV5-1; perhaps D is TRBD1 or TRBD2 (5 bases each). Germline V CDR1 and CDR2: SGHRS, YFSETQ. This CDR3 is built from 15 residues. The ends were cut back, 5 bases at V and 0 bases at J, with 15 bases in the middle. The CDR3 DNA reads TGCGCCAGCAGGCTGAGGTGGGGGTCCTCCTACGAGCAGTACTTC. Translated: CASRLRWGSSYEQYF.

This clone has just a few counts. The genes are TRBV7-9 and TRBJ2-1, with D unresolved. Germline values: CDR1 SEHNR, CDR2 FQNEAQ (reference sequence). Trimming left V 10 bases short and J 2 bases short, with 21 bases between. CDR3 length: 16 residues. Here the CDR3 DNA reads TGTGCCACCCCCCCACACCAAAGTGAGCCCTACAATGAGCAGTTCTTC. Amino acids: CATPPHQSEPYNEQFF.

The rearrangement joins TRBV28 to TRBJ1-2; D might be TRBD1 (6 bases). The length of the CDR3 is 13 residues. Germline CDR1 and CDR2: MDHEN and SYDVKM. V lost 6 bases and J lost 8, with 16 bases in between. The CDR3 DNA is TGTGCCAGCAGCAACGACAGGATCTCAGGCTACACCTTC. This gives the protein CASSNDRISGYTF.